These 8 T cell receptor beta chains were all obtained from the same sample, sequenced in a study of blood T cell repertoires in COVID-19. Assay used: immunoSEQ multiplex PCR; TCRdb lists only in-frame clones, some missing. The sample carries approximately 54,000 clones, roughly 79% recorded once. The material sequenced was peripheral blood. The receptor source for this set is a woman aged 60-75 years with acute or convalescent COVID-19.

The rearrangement joins TRBV4-1 to TRBJ1-2; perhaps TRBD1 as D (6 bases). The CDR3 contains 14 residues. CDR1 MGHRA and CDR2 YSYEKL come from the germline V gene. V was clipped by 3 bases and J by 2 bases, with 10 bases between them. CDR3 sequence reads: CASSQRTVNYGYTF. In DNA, the CDR3 is TGCGCCAGCAGCCAGAGGACAGTGAACTATGGCTACACCTTC.

The rearrangement uses TRBV11-3 and TRBJ2-3; 9 bases match TRBD2. The CDR3 contains 15 residues. Germline V gene lookup returns CDR1 SGHNT and CDR2 YENEEA. Trimming cost V 5 bases and J 2 bases; bases outside gene matches: 5. In DNA form, the CDR3 reads TGTGCCAGCAGCACGACTAGCGGTAACACAGATACGCAGTATTTT. Translation: CASSTTSGNTDTQYF.

The rearrangement links TRBV2 to TRBJ2-1, with TRBD2 identical over 9 bases. V trimming: 5 bases; J trimming: 6 bases; junction bases outside the gene matches: 5. This CDR3 is 14 amino acids long. CDR1 and CDR2 (germline): SNHLY, FYNNEI. This CDR3 reads CASSSGTSINEQFF. Written as DNA, the CDR3 is TGTGCCAGCAGTTCAGGGACTAGCATCAATGAGCAGTTCTTC.

By share, this clone ranks as medium-sized. This chain uses TRBV28 with TRBJ2-7; no firm D call. Germline lookup yields CDR1 MDHEN and CDR2 SYDVKM. V lost 6 bases to trimming and J lost 3 bases, with 12 bases between them. The CDR3 has 13 residues. This chain's CDR3 is CASRSGLLYEQYF. Written as DNA, the CDR3 is TGTGCCAGCAGATCAGGCCTACTCTACGAGCAGTACTTC.

This chain uses TRBV5-6 with TRBJ2-2; D call uncertain. The germline V gene has CDR1 SGHDT and CDR2 YYEEEE. V was trimmed by 0 bases and J by 6 bases, leaving 3 bases between them. There are 12 residues in the CDR3. The CDR3 nucleotides read TGTGCCAGCAGCTTGGCGTCCGGGGAGCTGTTTTTT. Encoded protein: CASSLASGELFF.

The chain links TRBV7-9 to TRBJ1-2, with D tentatively TRBD1 (6 bases). This CDR3 has 16 residues. CDR1 is SEHNR, CDR2 FQNEAQ, per germline (reference sequence). The germline V and J ends were trimmed by 8 bases and 8 bases, with 27 bases remaining between them. This chain's CDR3 is CASGPGGAGFIAGYTF. DNA of the CDR3: TGTGCCAGCGGACCCGGGGGGGCAGGATTTATCGCCGGCTACACCTTC.

The V and J genes are TRBV7-2 and TRBJ1-2; TRBD1 matches at 7 bases. Per germline, CDR1 SGHTA and CDR2 FQGNSA. CDR3 size: 15 residues. Trimming cost V 3 bases and J 1 base; bases outside gene matches: 5. In DNA, the CDR3 is TGTGCCAGCAGCTTCATGACAGGGATTAACTATGGCTACACCTTC. Translating it yields CASSFMTGINYGYTF.

V usage is TRBV2 and J usage is TRBJ1-5, with TRBD1 matching 7 bases. The germline gives CDR1 SNHLY, CDR2 FYNNEI. Trimming removed 6 bases from V and 10 bases from J; junction bases left unmatched: 6. The CDR3 is 12 amino acids. The DNA of the CDR3 is TGTGCCAGCAGGGATGACAGGGCCCCCCAGCATTTT. Its translation is CASRDDRAPQHF.